This T cell receptor beta chain is drawn from a study of PD-1 blockade in classical Hodgkin lymphoma. This CDR3 comprises 16 residues. Germline V gene data show CDR1 as LNHDA and CDR2 as SQIVND (reference sequence). V was clipped by 5 bases and J by 1 base, with 14 bases between them. Clones were sequenced by immunoSEQ multiplex PCR, and TCRdb holds only the in-frame ones, with some missing. The data show tens of thousands of clones, approximately 82% seen once. There was relapse after autologous stem cell transplantation in every patient, and there was variation in brentuximab vedotin exposure. Study-wide results and limits: Reports described newly diagnosed patients as having lower baseline TCR diversity than healthy donors.

A word on this clone: Its antigen is undetermined.

The rearrangement uses TRBV19 and TRBJ2-2, with a weak D call TRBD1 (6 bases). Specimen: peripheral blood mononuclear cells (PBMCs), collected before the second cycle of nivolumab. The TCR originated in a human donor with classical Hodgkin lymphoma. CDR3 bases: TGTGCCAGTAGTGCCTACAGGGCCGGGAACACCGGGGAGCTGTTTTTT. Its protein is CASSAYRAGNTGELFF.